This T cell receptor (beta chain) was identified in a study of identical twins. Unique molecular identifiers were in the cDNA, with template-switch universal primer binding. TCRdb passed the 5' RACE reads through MiXCR, listing each CDR3 protein once. This table holds some 560,000 distinct CDR3 sequences, approximately 10% found once. Findings of the study overall: Abundant cord blood beta clonotypes carried fewer insertions; memory repertoires showed none. Out-of-frame sharing of TCR alpha in monozygotic twins was underestimated by models.

The germline V gene has CDR1 SEHNR and CDR2 FQNEAQ (reference sequence). V lost 4 bases and J lost 6; bases outside the gene matches: 7. The CDR3 spans 14 residues. Regarding this clonotype: Its target is unknown.

These records were also assigned to another study, of yellow fever vaccine responses in identical twins. This second study says: Reportedly, twins' vaccine T cell responses looked partly convergent and partly personalized.

This clonotype was sampled from a woman aged 18-35 years in good health. The gene calls are TRBV7-9 and TRBJ1-1; 8 positions agree with TRBD1. The sample taken for sequencing was PBMCs. The CDR3 protein is CASSSPDREAEAFF. In DNA form, the CDR3 reads TGTGCCAGCAGCTCCCCGGACAGGGAGGCTGAAGCTTTCTTT.